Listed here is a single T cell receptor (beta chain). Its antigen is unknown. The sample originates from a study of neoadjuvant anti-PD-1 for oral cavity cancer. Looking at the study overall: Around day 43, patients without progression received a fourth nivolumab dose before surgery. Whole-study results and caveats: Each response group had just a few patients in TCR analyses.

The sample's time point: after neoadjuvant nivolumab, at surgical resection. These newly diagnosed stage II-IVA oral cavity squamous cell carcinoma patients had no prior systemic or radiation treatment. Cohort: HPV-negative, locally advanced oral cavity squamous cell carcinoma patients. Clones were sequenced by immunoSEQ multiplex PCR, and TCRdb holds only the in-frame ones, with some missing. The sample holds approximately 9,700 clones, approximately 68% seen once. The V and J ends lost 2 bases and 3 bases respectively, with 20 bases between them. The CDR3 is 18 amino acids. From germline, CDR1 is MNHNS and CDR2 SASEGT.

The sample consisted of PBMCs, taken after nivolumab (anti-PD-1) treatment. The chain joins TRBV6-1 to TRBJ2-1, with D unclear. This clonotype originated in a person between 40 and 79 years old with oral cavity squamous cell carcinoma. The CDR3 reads CASSENPAPRGVYNEQFF. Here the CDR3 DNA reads TGTGCCAGCAGTGAAAACCCTGCCCCTCGCGGAGTCTACAATGAGCAGTTCTTC.